The 22 T cell receptor beta chains below were found in one sample sequenced in a study of blood T cells in healthy people across ages. Using a J-beta primer mix together with a sample-barcoded 5' primer, a second PCR was run for roughly 7 to 12 cycles. TCRdb ran MiXCR on the 5' RACE reads and lists one entry per CDR3 protein. Among over a million distinct CDR3 sequences listed, approximately 59% were seen once. Material: blood. Receptor source: a man aged 18 to 30 in good health.

This clonotype occurred a few times. V gene TRBV6-6 combines with J gene TRBJ1-2; 7 bases agree with TRBD1. The CDR3 consists of 13 residues. V dropped 7 bases and J dropped 4; count of bases not matched to a gene: 6. Germline lookup yields CDR1 MNHNY and CDR2 SVGAGI (reference sequence). The CDR3 nucleotides are TGTGCCAGCACCGACCGACAGGGCTATGGCTACACCTTC. Its protein is CASTDRQGYGYTF.

The rearrangement joins TRBV7-2 to TRBJ1-6, with D maybe TRBD1 (5 bases). In germline, CDR1 is SGHTA, CDR2 FQGNSA. The ends were cut back, 5 bases at V and 5 bases at J, with 13 bases in the middle. The CDR3 covers 15 residues. DNA for the CDR3: TGTGCCAGCAGCCTCGAGGGGTGGAATAATTCACCCCTCCACTTT. Amino acids: CASSLEGWNNSPLHF.

V is TRBV27 and J is TRBJ2-1; 8 bases map to TRBD2. This CDR3 comprises 15 residues. V was clipped by 7 bases and J by 3 bases; unmatched bases: 8. The V gene's germline CDR1 is MNHEY and CDR2 SMNVEV (reference sequence). CDR3 sequence reads: CASTISGGLYNEQFF. For the CDR3, the DNA is TGTGCCAGCACCATAAGCGGGGGCCTCTACAATGAGCAGTTCTTC.

The chain links TRBV29-1 to TRBJ2-7; 9 bases are shared with TRBD2. The CDR3 has 15 amino acids. Trimming cost V 6 bases and J 3 bases; bases outside gene matches: 12. Per germline, CDR1 SQVTM and CDR2 ANQGSEA. CDR3 region: CSVRAPLAGDYEQYF. The DNA of the CDR3 is TGCAGCGTCCGGGCCCCACTAGCGGGTGACTACGAGCAGTACTTC.

This chain connects TRBV21-1 to TRBJ2-3; the D call in the table, TRBD2, was not verified against the DNA. TRBV21-1 is a recognized pseudogene. CDR3 length: 19 residues. CDR3 nucleotide sequence: TGTGCCAGCAGCAAAGCGGGGTTTAGCGGGGATCCCCTCACAGATACGCAGTATTTT. Its protein is CASSKAGFSGDPLTDTQYF.

On this clonotype: At one end the junction does not follow the germline gene, possibly because of a read error. This rearrangement joins TRBV6-5 to TRBJ2-7; D call uncertain. Germline CDR1 and CDR2: MNHEY and SVGAGI. The CDR3 totals 13 residues. CDR3 coding DNA: TGTGCCTGCTCCCGGACGGCCTCCTACGAGCAGTACTTT. Translated, it gives CACSRTASYEQYF.

This clonotype was seen just once. The genes are TRBV3-1 and TRBJ1-2, with 8 bases that match TRBD1. The CDR3 covers 17 residues. Germline-derived CDR1 and CDR2 are LGHDT and YNNKEL (reference sequence). After removal of 2 bases from V and 8 bases from J, the junction contained 16 bases not matched to a gene. DNA of the CDR3: TGTGCCAGCAGCCAACGGACAGGGAACGGAGGAGTCGGGGGCTACACCTTC. This codes for CASSQRTGNGGVGGYTF.

V usage is TRBV4-3 and J usage is TRBJ1-4; D not resolved. Looked up from germline, CDR1 is LGHNA and CDR2 is YSLEER. The V end lost 1 base, the J end lost 4 bases, and 10 bases lay between the germline ends. This CDR3 region has 15 residues. Written as DNA, the CDR3 is TGCGCCAGCAGCCAAGGGGCCAGAAGTAATGAAAAACTGTTTTTT. Encoded protein: CASSQGARSNEKLFF.

A few counts support this clonotype. The rearrangement uses TRBV7-2 and TRBJ2-3; D is uncertain. Per the germline V gene, CDR1 is SGHTA and CDR2 is FQGNSA. V was cut by 6 bases and J by 0 bases, with 13 bases left in between. The CDR3 runs to 15 residues. The CDR3 coding sequence is TGTGCCAGCAGTCGTTGGCACACTAGCACAGATACGCAGTATTTT. It specifies CASSRWHTSTDTQYF.

The chain links TRBV12-3 or TRBV12-4 to TRBJ2-1, with 8 nucleotides matching TRBD1. Judging by the DNA end, TRBJ2-7 fits better; the J call may be wrong. This CDR3 has 14 amino acids. CDR3 sequence reads: CASSPRPTGGEQYF. The CDR3 bases are TGTGCCAGCAGTCCACGACCCACAGGGGGAGAGCAGTACTTC.

This clonotype was counted between two and nine times. J is TRBJ2-2 and V is TRBV4-2, with D hard to call. The CDR3 has 15 residues. Looked up from germline, CDR1 is LGHNA and CDR2 is YNFKEQ. V dropped 0 bases and J dropped 5 bases, with 10 bases sitting between them. The CDR3 region has the DNA TGTGCCAGCAGCCAAGATATATGGGTGACCGGGGAGCTGTTTTTT. Its protein is CASSQDIWVTGELFF.

This chain joins TRBV9 and TRBJ1-5, with 7 bases fitting TRBD1. The CDR3 covers 14 residues. Trimming took 3 bases from V and 5 from J; bases not matched to a gene: 5. CDR1 and CDR2 from the germline V gene are SGDLS and YYNGEE. CDR3 sequence (DNA): TGTGCCAGCAGCGAGACAGGGATCCATCAGCCCCAGCATTTT. This translates into CASSETGIHQPQHF.

V and J are TRBV6-5 and TRBJ2-1; 13 nucleotides match TRBD2. Per germline, CDR1 MNHEY and CDR2 SVGAGI. The CDR3 sequence is 15 residues long. V trimming: 5 bases; J trimming: 9 bases; junction bases outside the gene matches: 7. The DNA of the CDR3 is TGTGCCAGCAGTCCAACTAGCGGGGGGGCCCTTGAGCAGTTCTTC. Protein sequence: CASSPTSGGALEQFF.

A few counts support this clonotype. The chain links TRBV12-3 or TRBV12-4 to TRBJ2-1; TRBD2 is a possible D gene (5 bases). V gave up 2 bases and J gave up 9 bases, with 8 bases separating them. CDR3 length: 12 residues. The CDR3 nucleotides are TGTGCCAGCAGTTTAAGAGGGATTGAGCAGTTCTTC. It is translated as CASSLRGIEQFF.

The V call is TRBV7-9, the J call TRBJ2-1, with D hard to call. The CDR3 runs 13 residues. Trimming left V 5 bases short and J 7 bases short, with 12 bases between. Germline V gene sequence: CDR1 SEHNR, CDR2 FQNEAQ (reference sequence). CDR3 sequence: CASSPQGPNEQFF. The CDR3 coding sequence is TGTGCCAGCAGCCCTCAAGGGCCAAATGAGCAGTTCTTC.

This rearrangement joins TRBV4-1 to TRBJ1-5; tentatively, D is TRBD1 (5 bases). V was shortened by 0 bases and J by 0 bases, with 12 bases between the two germline ends. The CDR3 consists of 17 residues. Germline CDR1 and CDR2: MGHRA and YSYEKL. The CDR3 DNA follows: TGCGCCAGCAGCCAAGAAGTCGTGGACATTAGCAATCAGCCCCAGCATTTT. Protein product: CASSQEVVDISNQPQHF.

CDR3 DNA sequence: TGTGCCAGCAGCCCGGGACTAGCGGGATTCTCCTACGAGCAGTACTTC. Translating gives CASSPGLAGFSYEQYF. The chain carries TRBV14 and TRBJ2-7; TRBD2 agrees at 13 bases. The CDR3 has 16 residues. Unmatched junction bases numbered 3, after V lost 4 bases and J lost 0 bases. The germline V gene has CDR1 SGHDN and CDR2 FVKESK.

The chain employs TRBV6-2 or TRBV6-3 and TRBJ2-3; D possibly corresponds to TRBD1 (5 bases). Germline V gives CDR1 MNHEY, CDR2 SVGEGT. This CDR3 has 15 amino acids. Trimming took 4 bases from V and 3 from J, leaving 14 bases between them. In nucleotides, the CDR3 is TGTGCCAGCAGTTCCCTCGACAGAGCTACAGATACGCAGTATTTT. Residues: CASSSLDRATDTQYF.

The sample holds a few counts of this clonotype. The chain combines TRBV6-6 with TRBJ1-5, with TRBD1 matching over 7 bases. Germline V gene data show CDR1 as MNHNY and CDR2 as SVGAGI (reference sequence). J lost 7 bases, V lost 6 bases, and 9 bases had no gene match. The CDR3 covers 14 residues. CDR3 coding DNA: TGTGCCAGCAGCCTGGACAGGAGAGACCAGCCCCAGCATTTT. It yields the protein CASSLDRRDQPQHF.

This chain uses TRBV6-2 or TRBV6-3 with TRBJ2-1, with 9 bases lining up with TRBD1. The V and J ends lost 2 bases and 8 bases, in that order; junction bases with no gene match: 1. Germline lookup yields CDR1 MNHEY and CDR2 SVGEGT. The CDR3 is 13 residues long. The DNA of the CDR3 is TGTGCCAGCAGTTACAGGACAGGGGATGAGCAGTTCTTC. Protein product: CASSYRTGDEQFF.

The CDR3 is CASSLAFSGRYNEQYF. DNA of the CDR3: TGTGCCAGCAGCTTAGCGTTCAGTGGACGCTACAATGAGCAGTACTTC. The rearrangement joins TRBV7-2 to TRBJ2-5; no definite D call. V lost 0 bases, J lost 11 bases, and 22 bases lay in between. The CDR3 sequence is 16 residues long. Germline CDR1 is SGHTA and CDR2 is FQGNSA.

This clonotype was observed once. J is TRBJ1-1 and V is TRBV12-3 or TRBV12-4; TRBD1 matches at 7 bases. The CDR3 sequence is 15 residues long. The V gene end was trimmed by 4 bases and the J gene end by 3 bases; junction bases not matched to a gene: 8. CDR3 nucleotides: TGTGCCAGCAGTTCCACGGGACAGAGATACACTGAAGCTTTCTTT. Translated, it gives CASSSTGQRYTEAFF.